The 13 T cell receptor beta chains listed next were all sequenced from one sample in a study of neurological immune-mediated disorders. TCRdb analysed the 5' RACE reads with MiXCR anew, one entry per CDR3 protein. The sample has more than 40,000 distinct CDR3 sequences; roughly 3.2% are singletons. Input material: PBMCs. The receptors come from a woman between 50 and 59 years old with multiple sclerosis.

This clonotype appeared many times. This chain joins TRBV29-1 and TRBJ1-2, with TRBD1 identical over 7 bases. This CDR3 is built from 15 residues. V lost 4 bases to trimming and J lost 3 bases; unmatched junction nucleotides: 11. Germline V lookup: CDR1 SQVTM, CDR2 ANQGSEA. The CDR3 spells CSVVSRTGADYGYTF. The CDR3 nucleotides are TGCAGCGTTGTTTCACGTACAGGGGCGGACTATGGCTACACCTTC.

This clonotype showed up many times. The chain joins TRBV20-1 to TRBJ2-1; TRBD2 agrees at 8 bases. Germline trimming cut 5 bases from V and 6 bases from J; bases unmatched to any gene: 9. Germline-derived CDR1 and CDR2 are DFQATT and SNEGSKA (reference sequence). The CDR3 has 14 residues. The CDR3 reads CSADTSGRANEQFF. The CDR3 DNA reads as TGCAGTGCTGACACTAGCGGAAGAGCCAATGAGCAGTTCTTC.

The sample holds many counts of this clonotype. This rearrangement joins TRBV20-1 to TRBJ1-2; 8 bases are a match to TRBD1. The ends lost 2 bases at V and 5 bases at J; junction bases unmatched: 7. The CDR3 totals 14 residues. In germline, CDR1 is DFQATT, CDR2 SNEGSKA (reference sequence). The DNA for the CDR3 is TGCAGTGCTAGACCGACAGGGGCTGGGTATGGCTACACCTTC. Translation: CSARPTGAGYGYTF.

This clonotype was picked up many times. The rearrangement joins TRBV20-1 to TRBJ1-1, with D unclear. Germline lookup yields CDR1 DFQATT and CDR2 SNEGSKA (reference sequence). The CDR3 is 15 amino acids. V was pared by 0 bases and J by 1 base, with 12 bases between. This chain's CDR3 is CSARDYEGSNTEAFF. The DNA for the CDR3 is TGCAGTGCTAGAGATTATGAGGGATCGAACACTGAAGCTTTCTTT.

This clonotype was found many times. The chain links TRBV20-1 to TRBJ2-4; TRBD2 agrees at 11 bases. This CDR3 region has 13 residues. V lost 3 bases, J lost 6 bases, and 1 base stayed unmatched. Looked up from germline, CDR1 is DFQATT and CDR2 is SNEGSKA (reference sequence). The CDR3 nucleotides read TGCAGTGCTAGGGGGACTAGCGGAAACATTCAGTACTTC. Its protein is CSARGTSGNIQYF.

This clonotype was detected many times. The chain carries TRBV20-1 and TRBJ2-1, with 8 bases matching TRBD2. After removal of 5 bases from V and 5 bases from J, the junction contained 8 bases not matched to a gene. From germline, CDR1 is DFQATT and CDR2 SNEGSKA (reference sequence). The CDR3 runs 14 residues. For the CDR3, the DNA is TGCAGTGCTGCACTAGCGGCCAATAACAATGAGCAGTTCTTC. This gives the protein CSAALAANNNEQFF.

This clonotype was observed at least ten times. V usage is TRBV6-1 and J usage is TRBJ1-1; weak D call: TRBD1 (5 bases). The CDR3 is 11 residues long. Germline V gene sequence: CDR1 MNHNS, CDR2 SASEGT. The V gene lost 10 bases and the J gene lost 5 bases, with 11 bases spanning the gap. This CDR3 is CATLWGTEAFF. The CDR3 region has the DNA TGTGCCACTCTCTGGGGGACTGAAGCTTTCTTT.

This clonotype was seen at least ten times. The V call is TRBV20-1, the J call TRBJ2-1, with D uncertain. This CDR3 has 14 residues. The V gene lost 6 bases and the J gene lost 1 base, with 13 bases spanning the gap. In germline, CDR1 is DFQATT, CDR2 SNEGSKA (reference sequence). The CDR3 region has the DNA TGCAGTGCCCGCGTCTTGGGATCCTACAATGAGCAGTTCTTC. Translating gives CSARVLGSYNEQFF.

This clonotype was counted at least ten times. The chain is built from TRBV10-3 and TRBJ1-1, with D possibly TRBD1 on 5 matching bases. V gave up 6 bases and J gave up 5 bases, with 13 bases separating them. CDR3 length: 13 residues. Germline V gene lookup returns CDR1 ENHRY and CDR2 SYGVKD. CDR3 residues: CAIREDRSTEAFF. The CDR3 DNA reads TGTGCCATCAGGGAAGACAGATCGACTGAAGCTTTCTTT.

This clonotype was detected many times. This chain uses TRBV5-1 with TRBJ2-5, with D perhaps matching TRBD2 (6 bases). In germline, CDR1 is SGHRS, CDR2 YFSETQ. V lost 2 bases, J lost 0 bases, and 11 bases lay in between. The length of the CDR3 is 15 residues. CDR3 region: CASSFSGTNQETQYF. Here the CDR3 DNA reads TGCGCCAGCAGCTTTAGCGGTACCAACCAAGAGACCCAGTACTTC.

This clonotype was counted many times. The CDR3 sequence is CAISPSSGDTDTQYF. CDR3 DNA sequence: TGTGCCATCAGCCCCTCTAGCGGGGACACAGATACGCAGTATTTT. This chain links TRBV10-3 with TRBJ2-3, with 9 bases that match TRBD2. The junction had 6 bases not matched to a gene; V was cut back by 6 bases and J by 2 bases. Germline CDR1 reads ENHRY; CDR2 reads SYGVKD. The CDR3 contains 15 residues.

This clonotype was detected many times. The gene calls are TRBV4-1 and TRBJ1-3; possible D gene TRBD1, 5 bases. The CDR3 is made up of 16 amino acids. The V gene lost 3 bases and the J gene lost 0 bases, with 12 bases spanning the gap. The germline gives CDR1 MGHRA, CDR2 YSYEKL. The CDR3 DNA is TGCGCCAGCAGCCACTTCTTGACAGTCTCTGGAAACACCATATATTTT. Translation gives CASSHFLTVSGNTIYF.

This clonotype was counted at least ten times. The V and J genes are TRBV5-1 and TRBJ2-7, with TRBD1 identical over 7 bases. The CDR3 runs 14 residues. V was clipped by 5 bases and J by 6 bases; unmatched bases: 11. Germline V gene lookup returns CDR1 SGHRS and CDR2 YFSETQ. The CDR3 spells CASRPLEGALEQYF. In nucleotides, the CDR3 is TGCGCCAGCAGGCCCCTTGAGGGGGCTCTCGAGCAGTACTTC. Using reference TRBV5-1 and TRBJ2-7 for the parts outside the CDR3, the full variable domain is KAGVTQTPRYLIKTRGQQVTLSCSPISGHRSVSWYQQTPGQGLQFLFEYFSETQRNKGNFPGRFSGRQFSNSRSEMNVSTLELGDSALYLCASRPLEGALEQYFGPGTRLTVT.